This TCR beta chain derives from a study of T cells after yellow fever vaccination (dated by TCRdb to about 2019). About the full investigation: The SMART-Seq v4 Ultra Low Input RNA kit was used to prepare libraries from fractions with low cell numbers. To track T-cell clones before and after primary and booster YFV17D yellow fever vaccination, bulk TCR alpha and beta repertoires were sequenced longitudinally. Two healthy male donors, one aged 18 to 30 and one aged 30 to 40 years, made up the cohort. Bulk PBMC replicates and cell subsets were isolated from blood drawn at multiple timepoints before and after both primary and secondary immunization. The full study reports these points: A small fraction of clonotypes showed up in both the CD4 and CD8 compartments, probably as a result of convergent recombination. Compared with the primary T-cell response, the secondary T-cell response was faster but weaker, reaching its peak on day 5 rather than on day 15. FACS-sorted repertoires could contain abundant contaminating clonotypes from the bulk population, so computational filtering was required. The study included only a couple of donors, which limits how far the findings can be generalized. After the booster, most of the clones that had expanded following primary vaccination were detected again (roughly 97% of CD4 and around 88% of CD8), which suggests that memory was broadly maintained.

Concerning this clonotype itself: Its cognate antigen has yet to be identified. Base quality data are lacking; no much larger clone is found one base away.

The CDR3 holds 15 amino acids from the cysteine to the phenylalanine. The entry retains the CDR3 DNA only, 45 bases that are in frame from base 1. V gives up 5 bases and J gives up 0 bases, and the segment between their germline ends measures 12 bases. Via the germline V gene, CDR1 is SGHAT and CDR2 FQNNGV. Sequenced using an Illumina NovaSeq 6000. TCR cDNA was synthesized by 5'RACE template switching, through which a universal primer site and unique molecular identifiers were introduced. Priming of cDNA synthesis was performed from both the TCR alpha and TCR beta constant segments. Libraries were amplified in two PCR steps, with sample barcodes and sequencing adapters added in the second step. Libraries were sequenced on Illumina HiSeq 2500 (2x100 bp) or NovaSeq (2x150 bp). In the source study's methods: MIGEC was used to demultiplex reads and collapse the reads into UMI consensus sequences, and MiXCR was used for V(D)J alignment. Using edgeR on replicate PBMC samples, clonotypes were called vaccine-responding if FDR was below 0.01 and the log2 fold change was above 5 up to day 15. Each bulk clonotype received a CD4 or CD8 identity based on whether the sequenced CD4 or CD8 repertoire contained that clonotype at higher abundance. The public reads were run again by TCRdb, first through fastp at Q25 and then through MiXCR, and only productive beta chains were kept. Rows are unified per CDR3 protein, each entry keeping the most common DNA and genes. V and J calls and clone size were set by TCRdb, not the authors. In all, the sample holds a few hundred thousand distinct CDR3 sequences, and roughly 9% of those were seen once. The ten largest clones represent around 3.1% of the sample.

This specimen's treatment or condition label, interpreted: live attenuated yellow fever vaccine strain. A standard Ficoll-Paque protocol was used to isolate PBMCs from peripheral blood. CD4 and CD8 T-cell fractions were isolated with Dynabeads CD4 and CD8 positive selection kits. TriZol was used to extract RNA from bulk PBMCs, from CD4 and CD8 fractions, and from dextramer-positive and dextramer-negative fractions. Material: CD4+ T cells sorted from PBMCs, obtained 5 days after the yellow fever booster vaccination. This sequence uses TRBV11-2 and TRBJ2-3, with an unclear D gene assignment. The TCR originated in a man between 18 and 29 years old who received the YFV17D yellow fever vaccine. Here the CDR3 is given as CASSPRIGSTDTQYF. The DNA sequence reads TGTGCCAGCAGCCCGCGGATAGGGAGCACAGATACGCAGTATTTT.